The clone carrying this T cell receptor beta chain was recorded a few times. Antigen unknown. This specimen belongs to a study of memory CD4+ T cells and cytomegalovirus serostatus. Across the whole study: Donors were healthy Belgian adults, 9 or 10 CMV seropositive and 20 to 25 seronegative.

Study results and limitations: Of 150 to 200 reported CMV TCRbeta sequences, under 70 were found in memory CD4+ repertoires.

Assay used: immunoSEQ multiplex PCR; TCRdb lists only in-frame clones, some missing. Here the sample spans some 87,000 clones, about 80% being singletons. The sort gate was single viable CD3+CD4+CD8-CD45RO+ cells for memory CD4+ T cells. Donors' CMV status reflects serum IgG against pp150, pp28, p38, p52. After thawing, CD4+ T cells were positively selected. The sequence was collected from an adult in good health and CMV-seropositive. The sample taken for sequencing was memory CD4+ T cells from blood.

CDR3 nucleotides: TGTGCCAGCAGTGCGCAGGGTGGCTATGGCTACACCTTC. Protein sequence: CASSAQGGYGYTF. The V gene is TRBV6-1, the J gene TRBJ1-2; D possibly corresponds to TRBD1 (5 bases). There are 13 residues in the CDR3. V gave up 4 bases and J gave up 4 bases, with 10 bases separating them. Looked up from germline, CDR1 is MNHNS and CDR2 is SASEGT.